This is a list of T cell receptor beta chains from one sample in a study of a mutant IDH1 vaccine in newly diagnosed glioma. The repertoire was sequenced with immunoSEQ multiplex PCR; TCRdb's copy has only in-frame clones and lacks some. Among about 74,000 clones, around 87% were seen once, and the ten largest hold about 2%. Their target antigens are unknown. The input for sequencing was PBMCs, taken from a glioma patient whose treatment included an IDH1 peptide vaccine. Source of these receptors: a man in his thirties or forties with glioma. Both conserved end residues are part of each CDR3. Each record gives: J gene, V gene, clone size, D gene, CDR3 protein, CDR3 DNA. D genes are given only for firm matches. For some rows the clone size is stated as once, few or many, or as a class when expanded; others skip it.

J: TRBJ2-5; V: TRBV19; size: .; D: .; CDR3: CASSISGRPGTQYF; DNA: TGTGCCAGTAGTATCAGCGGGCGCCCCGGGACCCAGTACTTC
J: TRBJ1-5; V: TRBV6-1; size: few; D: TRBD1; CDR3: CASSERQGFGNQPQHF; DNA: TGTGCCAGCAGTGAGAGACAGGGTTTCGGAAATCAGCCCCAGCATTTT
J: TRBJ2-3; V: TRBV5-4; size: .; D: TRBD2; CDR3: CASSFLAGDLTVSTDTQYF; DNA: TGTGCCAGCAGCTTTCTAGCGGGAGATCTTACAGTAAGCACAGATACGCAGTATTTT
J: TRBJ2-7; V: TRBV15; size: .; D: .; CDR3: CATSRDFSGRRAGRVYEQYF; DNA: TGTGCCACCAGCAGAGATTTCAGTGGCCGTCGTGCAGGAAGAGTCTACGAGCAGTACTTC
J: TRBJ1-3; V: TRBV5-4; size: .; D: TRBD1; CDR3: CASSLTGGSGNTIYF; DNA: TGTGCCAGCAGCCTGACAGGGGGCTCTGGAAACACCATATATTTT
J: TRBJ2-5; V: TRBV5-6; size: .; D: .; CDR3: CASSFNFVNQETQYF; DNA: TGTGCCAGCAGCTTCAATTTCGTGAACCAAGAGACCCAGTACTTC
J: TRBJ2-7; V: TRBV5-5; size: .; D: .; CDR3: CASNNPTYEQYF; DNA: TGTGCCAGCAATAACCCAACCTACGAGCAGTACTTC
J: TRBJ1-4; V: TRBV28; size: .; D: .; CDR3: CASSFQSSENEKLFF; DNA: TGTGCCAGCAGTTTTCAGTCCAGCGAAAATGAAAAACTGTTTTTT
J: TRBJ2-5; V: TRBV28; size: .; D: .; CDR3: CASRPGSPSPQYF; DNA: TGTGCCAGCAGGCCGGGCTCACCCTCGCCCCAGTACTTC
J: TRBJ1-3; V: TRBV28; size: .; D: .; CDR3: CASSFGSISGNTIYF; DNA: TGTGCCAGCAGTTTCGGGTCGATCTCTGGAAACACCATATATTTT
J: TRBJ1-2; V: TRBV4-1; size: .; D: .; CDR3: CASSQAYTGTYGYTF; DNA: TGCGCCAGCAGCCAAGCATACACAGGGACCTATGGCTACACCTTC
J: TRBJ2-6; V: TRBV19; size: .; D: .; CDR3: CASVGTGYSGANVLTF; DNA: TGTGCCAGTGTCGGTACAGGGTACTCTGGGGCCAACGTCCTGACTTTC
J: TRBJ1-1; V: TRBV7-9; size: .; D: .; CDR3: CASSQGLGGTEAFF; DNA: TGTGCCAGCAGCCAGGGACTGGGTGGCACTGAAGCTTTCTTT
J: TRBJ1-4; V: TRBV9; size: .; D: TRBD1; CDR3: CASSVGAGQGVNEKLFF; DNA: TGTGCCAGCAGCGTCGGAGCCGGACAGGGCGTGAATGAAAAACTGTTTTTT
J: TRBJ2-7; V: TRBV5-1; size: few; D: .; CDR3: CASSLQSMPYEQYF; DNA: TGCGCCAGCAGCTTGCAAAGTATGCCTTACGAGCAGTACTTC
J: TRBJ1-3; V: TRBV30; size: .; D: .; CDR3: CAWSAGAGNTIYF; DNA: TGTGCCTGGAGCGCCGGAGCTGGAAACACCATATATTTT
J: TRBJ1-2; V: TRBV2; size: .; D: .; CDR3: CASSGTSTWQTLNYGYTF; DNA: TGTGCCAGCAGCGGGACTAGTACATGGCAGACTCTTAACTATGGCTACACCTTC
J: TRBJ1-5; V: TRBV5-5; size: .; D: .; CDR3: CASSPTPGGAGQPQHF; DNA: TGTGCCAGCAGCCCTACCCCCGGGGGCGCGGGGCAGCCCCAGCATTTT
J: TRBJ2-1; V: TRBV28; size: .; D: .; CDR3: CATSSGANNEQFF; DNA: TGTGCCACCTCGTCAGGGGCGAACAATGAGCAGTTCTTC
J: TRBJ2-1; V: TRBV2; size: .; D: TRBD1; CDR3: CASNTGGNDNEQFF; DNA: TGTGCCAGCAATACAGGGGGAAATGACAATGAGCAGTTCTTC
J: TRBJ1-1; V: TRBV11-2; size: .; D: TRBD1; CDR3: CASSPKPGTGMNTEAFF; DNA: TGTGCCAGCAGCCCGAAGCCTGGGACAGGGATGAACACTGAAGCTTTCTTT
J: TRBJ1-1; V: TRBV7-6; size: .; D: .; CDR3: CASSLAPAAREAFF; DNA: TGTGCCAGCAGCTTAGCGCCAGCAGCAAGGGAAGCTTTCTTT
J: TRBJ1-1; V: TRBV27; size: .; D: .; CDR3: CASSFRGSEAFF; DNA: TGTGCCAGCAGTTTCCGGGGGTCTGAAGCTTTCTTT
J: TRBJ1-3; V: TRBV30; size: .; D: .; CDR3: CAWSGALGNTIYF; DNA: TGTGCCTGGAGTGGAGCTCTTGGAAACACCATATATTTT
J: TRBJ1-1; V: TRBV5-5; size: few; D: .; CDR3: CASSPGARQEAFF; DNA: TGTGCCAGCAGCCCAGGGGCCCGCCAGGAAGCTTTCTTT
J: TRBJ1-4; V: TRBV30; size: .; D: TRBD1; CDR3: CAWTRQGNEKLFF; DNA: TGTGCCTGGACTAGACAGGGTAATGAAAAACTGTTTTTT
J: TRBJ2-2; V: TRBV28; size: .; D: .; CDR3: CASIGLATGELFF; DNA: TGTGCCAGCATTGGTTTAGCAACCGGGGAGCTGTTTTTT
J: TRBJ2-1; V: TRBV5-1; size: .; D: TRBD2; CDR3: CASRVLAGSSYNEQFF; DNA: TGCGCCAGCAGAGTCTTAGCGGGGAGCTCCTACAATGAGCAGTTCTTC
J: TRBJ2-7; V: TRBV11-2; size: .; D: .; CDR3: CASSSQGYEQYF; DNA: TGTGCCAGCAGCTCACAGGGCTACGAGCAGTACTTC
J: TRBJ2-5; V: TRBV28; size: .; D: .; CDR3: CASSYPFGARFVEETQYF; DNA: TGTGCCAGCAGTTACCCCTTCGGAGCGAGATTCGTAGAAGAGACCCAGTACTTC
J: TRBJ2-5; V: TRBV9; size: .; D: .; CDR3: CASSTGERDQETQYF; DNA: TGTGCCAGCAGCACCGGGGAACGGGACCAAGAGACCCAGTACTTC